This is a list of T cell receptor beta chains from one sample in a study of ipilimumab plus nivolumab after autologous stem cell transplantation. Clones were sequenced by immunoSEQ multiplex PCR, and TCRdb holds only the in-frame ones, with some missing. The sample lists some 19,000 clones, about four fifths occurring once. Sequencing used PBMCs, obtained in a trial of ipilimumab plus nivolumab as post-transplant consolidation. The receptors were sampled from a male donor with diffuse large B-cell lymphoma. Both conserved end residues are part of each CDR3. The D gene is left open where the match is weak. Rows may omit the clone size; those that give it use once, few, many or a size class.

abundance: medium-sized
v_gene: TRBV6-1
j_gene: TRBJ2-7
d_gene: TRBD2
CDR3nt: TGTGCCAGCAGTGAACAGGGGACTAGCGGAACCTACGAGCAGTACTTC
CDR3aa: CASSEQGTSGTYEQYF

abundance: NA
v_gene: TRBV11-2
j_gene: TRBJ1-2
d_gene: NA
CDR3nt: TGTGCCAGCACCCAGTGGTCCCATGGCTACACCTTC
CDR3aa: CASTQWSHGYTF

abundance: NA
v_gene: TRBV5-4
j_gene: TRBJ2-1
d_gene: NA
CDR3nt: TGTGCCAGCAGCCTAAGCAATGAGCAGTTCTTC
CDR3aa: CASSLSNEQFF

abundance: NA
v_gene: TRBV5-1
j_gene: TRBJ1-1
d_gene: NA
CDR3nt: TGCGCCAGCAGCTTTCAACAGACGAACACTGAAGCTTTCTTT
CDR3aa: CASSFQQTNTEAFF

abundance: NA
v_gene: TRBV12-5
j_gene: TRBJ2-1
d_gene: TRBD1
CDR3nt: TGTGCTAGTGGTTTGGGCCTCTCACAGGGGAAGGTTCAGTTCTTC
CDR3aa: CASGLGLSQGKVQFF

abundance: NA
v_gene: TRBV29-1
j_gene: TRBJ2-7
d_gene: NA
CDR3nt: TGCAGCGTTGAAGATGGCAGGAGGGGCCACGAGCAGTACTTC
CDR3aa: CSVEDGRRGHEQYF

abundance: few
v_gene: TRBV7-9
j_gene: TRBJ2-7
d_gene: TRBD2
CDR3nt: TGTGCCAGCAGCTCGACTAGCGGGGTCAACGAGCAGTACTTC
CDR3aa: CASSSTSGVNEQYF

abundance: NA
v_gene: TRBV4-2
j_gene: TRBJ2-1
d_gene: NA
CDR3nt: TGTGCCAGCAGCCAAGACGGCGGCTCCTACAATGAGCAGTTCTTC
CDR3aa: CASSQDGGSYNEQFF

abundance: NA
v_gene: TRBV7-2
j_gene: TRBJ2-3
d_gene: NA
CDR3nt: TGTGCCAGCAGCATTAGCACAGATACGCAGTATTTT
CDR3aa: CASSISTDTQYF

abundance: NA
v_gene: TRBV19
j_gene: TRBJ2-3
d_gene: TRBD2
CDR3nt: TGTGCCAGTAGAAAAATTAGCGGGGGTTTGGCAGATACGCAGTATTTT
CDR3aa: CASRKISGGLADTQYF

abundance: NA
v_gene: TRBV30
j_gene: TRBJ2-7
d_gene: TRBD1
CDR3nt: TGTGCCTGGAAACGGGACAGGGGCCCCTACGAGCAGTACTTC
CDR3aa: CAWKRDRGPYEQYF

abundance: NA
v_gene: TRBV6-6
j_gene: TRBJ2-1
d_gene: TRBD1
CDR3nt: TGTGCCAGCAGTCGACAGGGGGAATCCTACAATGAGCAGTTCTTC
CDR3aa: CASSRQGESYNEQFF

abundance: NA
v_gene: TRBV9
j_gene: TRBJ2-3
d_gene: NA
CDR3nt: TGTGCCAGCAGCGTAGGGGCGGGGCAAAGCACAGATACGCAGTATTTT
CDR3aa: CASSVGAGQSTDTQYF

abundance: NA
v_gene: TRBV29-1
j_gene: TRBJ1-2
d_gene: NA
CDR3nt: TGCAGCGTTGAAGATCTCAGGCCCGGACGAGGCTACACCTTC
CDR3aa: CSVEDLRPGRGYTF